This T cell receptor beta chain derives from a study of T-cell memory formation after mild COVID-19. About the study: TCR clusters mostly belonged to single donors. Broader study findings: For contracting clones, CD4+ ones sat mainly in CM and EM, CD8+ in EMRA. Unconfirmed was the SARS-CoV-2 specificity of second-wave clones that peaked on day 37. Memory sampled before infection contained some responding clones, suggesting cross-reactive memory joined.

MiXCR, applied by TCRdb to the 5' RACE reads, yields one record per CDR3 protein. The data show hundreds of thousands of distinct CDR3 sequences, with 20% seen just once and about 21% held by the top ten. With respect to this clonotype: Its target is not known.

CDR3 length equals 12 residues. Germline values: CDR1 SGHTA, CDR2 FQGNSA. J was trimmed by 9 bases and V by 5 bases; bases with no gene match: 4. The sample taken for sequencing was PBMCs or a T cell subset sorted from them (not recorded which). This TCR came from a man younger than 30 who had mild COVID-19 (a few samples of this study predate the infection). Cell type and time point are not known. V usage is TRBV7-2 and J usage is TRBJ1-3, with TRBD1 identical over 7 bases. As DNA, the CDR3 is TGTGCCAGCAGCGTCTACAGGGGCACCATATATTTT. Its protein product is CASSVYRGTIYF.